This TCR beta chain was found in a study of cytomegalovirus exposure and HLA in healthy donors. Study-wide background: Prior work identified 120 million or so unique TCR beta sequences in some 200 million T cells.

PCR amplification relied on 60 Vbeta primers (plus 13 Jbeta primers). Clones were read by immunoSEQ multiplex PCR, and TCRdb kept only the in-frame ones, dropping some. The sample records about 110,000 clones, roughly 80% being singletons. The study's findings and limits: The study assumed roughly uniform donor sequencing depth for presence/absence analyses.

The CDR3 has 15 residues. The germline CDR1 and CDR2 sequences are LGHNA and YNFKEQ. The V and J ends lost 5 bases and 7 bases, in that order; junction bases with no gene match: 9. As to this clone: Its antigen is undetermined.

The chain couples TRBV4-2 to TRBJ1-4; 8 bases are shared with TRBD1. Sequencing was carried out using PBMCs. The TCR comes from a man aged 25 to 40 in good health and CMV-seropositive. DNA of the CDR3: TGTGCCAGCAGCTCCCTCGACAGGGGCGGTGAAAAACTGTTTTTT. Residues: CASSSLDRGGEKLFF.